The present T cell receptor beta chain was sequenced within a study of blood T cell repertoires in COVID-19. Study summary: T cells, B-cell-depleted T cells, or PBMCs supplied cDNA or gDNA.

In its sample, this clone was seen a few times. The CDR3 runs to 14 residues. Trimming removed 3 bases at V and 8 bases at J, with 16 bases between. CDR1 and CDR2 (germline): LNHDA, SQIVND (reference sequence). In the authors' workflow: Reference gene primers were amplified, and this amplification served to estimate nucleated cell counts. Using immunoSEQ multiplex PCR, the repertoire was profiled, and TCRdb retains in-frame clones only, with some absent. Clone size and V and J calls were adopted from that table, with D and trimming inferred from the DNA. The sample includes some 30,000 clones, 70% to 90% of them seen just once.

The gene calls are TRBV19 and TRBJ1-2, with D possibly TRBD1 on 6 matching bases. Input material: peripheral blood. The receptor was derived from an elderly woman with COVID-19, enrolled during active disease. In nucleotides, the CDR3 is TGTGCCAGTAGTATTTCAACAGAACAGGGAGGCTACACCTTC. Encoded protein: CASSISTEQGGYTF. The full variable domain, its missing parts supplied by reference TRBV19 and TRBJ1-2, is DGGITQSPKYLFRKEGQNVTLSCEQNLNHDAMYWYRQDPGQGLRLIYYSQIVNDFQKGDIAEGYSVSREKKESFPLTVTSAQKNPTAFYLCASSISTEQGGYTFGSGTRLTVV.